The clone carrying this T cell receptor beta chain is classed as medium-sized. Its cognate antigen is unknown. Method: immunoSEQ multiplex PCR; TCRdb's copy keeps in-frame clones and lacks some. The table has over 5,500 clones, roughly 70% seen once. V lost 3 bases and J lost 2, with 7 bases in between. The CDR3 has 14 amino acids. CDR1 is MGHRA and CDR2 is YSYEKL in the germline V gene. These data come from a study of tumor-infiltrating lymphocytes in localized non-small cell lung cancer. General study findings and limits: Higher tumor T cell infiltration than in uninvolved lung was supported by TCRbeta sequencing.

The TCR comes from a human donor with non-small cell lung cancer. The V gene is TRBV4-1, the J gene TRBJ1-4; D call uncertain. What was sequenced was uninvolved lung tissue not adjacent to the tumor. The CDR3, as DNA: TGCGCCAGCAGCCAGCAAAACACTAATGAAAAACTGTTTTTT. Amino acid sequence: CASSQQNTNEKLFF.